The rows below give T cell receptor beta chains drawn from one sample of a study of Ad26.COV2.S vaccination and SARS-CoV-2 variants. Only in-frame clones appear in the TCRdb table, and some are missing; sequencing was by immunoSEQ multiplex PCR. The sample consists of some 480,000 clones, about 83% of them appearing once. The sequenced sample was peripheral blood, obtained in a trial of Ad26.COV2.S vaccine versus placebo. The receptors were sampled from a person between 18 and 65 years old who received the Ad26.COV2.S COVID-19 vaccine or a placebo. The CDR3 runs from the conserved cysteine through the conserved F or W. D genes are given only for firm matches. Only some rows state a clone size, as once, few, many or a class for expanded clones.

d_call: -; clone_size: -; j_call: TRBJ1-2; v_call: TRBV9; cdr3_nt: TGTGCCAGCAGCGACGGGCCGGGTTGGAACTATGGCTACACCTTC; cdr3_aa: CASSDGPGWNYGYTF
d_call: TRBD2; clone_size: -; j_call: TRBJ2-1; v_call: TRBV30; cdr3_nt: TGTGCCTGGAGTCGGCGGGAGAATGAGCAGTTCTTC; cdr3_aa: CAWSRRENEQFF
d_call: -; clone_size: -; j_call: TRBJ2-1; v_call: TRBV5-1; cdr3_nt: TGCGCCAGCAGCTTGGGACCAAAGTCCAATGAGCAGTTCTTC; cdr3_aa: CASSLGPKSNEQFF
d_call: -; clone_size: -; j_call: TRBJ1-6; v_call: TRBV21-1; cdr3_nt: TGTGCCAGCAGGGGACAGCGACACTCCTATAATTCACCCCTCCACTTT; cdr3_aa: CASRGQRHSYNSPLHF
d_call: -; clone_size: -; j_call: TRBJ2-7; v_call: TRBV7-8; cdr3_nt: TGTGCCAGCAGCTTTACTGGGGGCGAGCAGTACTTC; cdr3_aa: CASSFTGGEQYF
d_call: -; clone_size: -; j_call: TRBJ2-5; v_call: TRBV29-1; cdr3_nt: TGCAGCGTTGAAGTGACAAAAGAGACCCAGTACTTC; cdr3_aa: CSVEVTKETQYF
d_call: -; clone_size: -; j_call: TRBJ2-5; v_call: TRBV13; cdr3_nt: TGTGCCAGCAGCTTATCCCGGGTTCGGGAAGAGACCCAGTACTTC; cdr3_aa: CASSLSRVREETQYF
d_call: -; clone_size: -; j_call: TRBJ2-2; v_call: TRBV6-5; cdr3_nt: TGTGCCAGCAGTTACGGGGGGAACACCGGGGAGCTGTTTTTT; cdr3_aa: CASSYGGNTGELFF
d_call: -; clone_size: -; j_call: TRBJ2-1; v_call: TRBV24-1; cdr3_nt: TGTGCCACCAGTGACCCAGCGGCCTCCTACAATGAGCAGTTCTTC; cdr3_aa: CATSDPAASYNEQFF
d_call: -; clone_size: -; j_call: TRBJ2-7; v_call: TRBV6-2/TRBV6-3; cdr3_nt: TGTGCCAGCAGCCCTCGGGGGACCTACGAGCAGTACTTC; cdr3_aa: CASSPRGTYEQYF
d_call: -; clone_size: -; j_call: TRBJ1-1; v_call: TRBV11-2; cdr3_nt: TGTGCCAGCAGCTTACGGACGGTAACTATGAACACTGAAGCTTTCTTT; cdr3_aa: CASSLRTVTMNTEAFF
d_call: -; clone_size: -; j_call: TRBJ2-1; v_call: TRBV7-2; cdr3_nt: TGTGCCAGCAGCTTCCACGGGGTCAATGAGCAGTTCTTC; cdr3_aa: CASSFHGVNEQFF
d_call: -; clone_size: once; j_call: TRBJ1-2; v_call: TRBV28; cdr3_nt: TGTGCCAGCAGTTTACCTGTGTCGGGCTACACCTTC; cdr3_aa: CASSLPVSGYTF
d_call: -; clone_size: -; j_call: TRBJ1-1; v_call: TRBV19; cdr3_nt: TGTGCCAGTACTGTGGGCGGGGGCAGGACTGAAGCTTTCTTT; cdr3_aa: CASTVGGGRTEAFF
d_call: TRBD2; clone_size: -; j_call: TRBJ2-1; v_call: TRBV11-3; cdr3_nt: TGTGCCAGCAGCTTAAGCCCCTGGAGCGGGGGGAACAATGAGCAGTTCTTC; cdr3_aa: CASSLSPWSGGNNEQFF
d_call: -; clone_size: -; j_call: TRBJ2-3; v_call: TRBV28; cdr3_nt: TGTGCCAGCAGCGTAGAGAGTCATACGCAGTATTTT; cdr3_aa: CASSVESHTQYF
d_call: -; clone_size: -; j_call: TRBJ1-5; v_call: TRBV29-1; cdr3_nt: TGCAGCGTCGCTTCCGGATACAATCAGCCCCAGCATTTT; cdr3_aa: CSVASGYNQPQHF
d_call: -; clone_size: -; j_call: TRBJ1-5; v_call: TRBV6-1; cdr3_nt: TGTGCCAGCAGTGAAGGTCACATCAATCAGCCCCAGCATTTT; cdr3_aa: CASSEGHINQPQHF
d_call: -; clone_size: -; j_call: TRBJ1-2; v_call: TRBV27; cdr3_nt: TGTGCCAGCAGCCAAAAGGGTAGGGGGTCCCATGGCTACACCTTC; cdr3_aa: CASSQKGRGSHGYTF
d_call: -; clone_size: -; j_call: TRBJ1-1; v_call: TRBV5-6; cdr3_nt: TGTGCCAGCAGAGCTTGGGAACAGCCCCACTCATTCTTT; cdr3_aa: CASRAWEQPHSFF
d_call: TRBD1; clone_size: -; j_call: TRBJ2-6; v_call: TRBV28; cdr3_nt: TGTGCCAGCAGTCCGACAGGGGGCGTAGCTGGGGCCAACGTCCTGACTTTC; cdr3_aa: CASSPTGGVAGANVLTF
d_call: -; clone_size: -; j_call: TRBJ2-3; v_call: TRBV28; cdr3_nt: TGTGCCAGCAGCGCCGAGAGGGAGGTAGAAGATACGCAGTATTTT; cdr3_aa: CASSAEREVEDTQYF